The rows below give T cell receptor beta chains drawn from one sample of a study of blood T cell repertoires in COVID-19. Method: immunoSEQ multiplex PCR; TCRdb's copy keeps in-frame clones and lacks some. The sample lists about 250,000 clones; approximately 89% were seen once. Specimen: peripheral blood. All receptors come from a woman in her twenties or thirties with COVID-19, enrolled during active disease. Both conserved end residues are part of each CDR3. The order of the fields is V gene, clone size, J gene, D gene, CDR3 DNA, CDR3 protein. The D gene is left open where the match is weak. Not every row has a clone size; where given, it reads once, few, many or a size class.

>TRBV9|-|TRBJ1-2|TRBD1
TGTGCCAGCAGCGTAGGTGGGACAGTCCCGACCTATGGCTACACCTTC
CASSVGGTVPTYGYTF
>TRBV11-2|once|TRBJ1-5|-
TGTGCCAGCAGCTTAGGGGCTTATAGCAATCAGCCCCAGCATTTT
CASSLGAYSNQPQHF
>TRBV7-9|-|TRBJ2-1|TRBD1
TGTGCCAGCAGCTCCTACCCGGGACAGGGGGGCAATGAGCAGTTCTTC
CASSSYPGQGGNEQFF
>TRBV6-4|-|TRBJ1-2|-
TGTGCCAGCAGCATGGACCGCGGGAACTATGGCTACACCTTC
CASSMDRGNYGYTF
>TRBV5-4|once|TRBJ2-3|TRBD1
TGTGCCAGCAGCTTTGCGGACAGGAGCACAGATACGCAGTATTTT
CASSFADRSTDTQYF
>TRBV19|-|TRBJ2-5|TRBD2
TGTGCCAGTAGTAAACTAGCGGGGATCCAAGAGACCCAGTACTTC
CASSKLAGIQETQYF
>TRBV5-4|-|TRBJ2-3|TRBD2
TGTGCCAGCAGCTCCAAGCGGGATCAACGCACAGATACGCAGTATTTT
CASSSKRDQRTDTQYF
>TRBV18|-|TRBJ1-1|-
TGTGCCAGCTCACTATTCCGTACAGGGCCGGGCACTGAAGCTTTCTTT
CASSLFRTGPGTEAFF
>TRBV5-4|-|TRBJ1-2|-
TGTGCCAGCAGCCGGGGGGGTTTCGGCCTAACTAACTATGGCTACACCTTC
CASSRGGFGLTNYGYTF
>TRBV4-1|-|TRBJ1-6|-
TGCGCCAGCAGCCAAGCCGTGGGCAGGAACCTTTCACCCCTCCACTTT
CASSQAVGRNLSPLHF
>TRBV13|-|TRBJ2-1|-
TGTGCCACCAATTCTCCGGGACAAAGTTACAATGAGCAGTTCTTC
CATNSPGQSYNEQFF
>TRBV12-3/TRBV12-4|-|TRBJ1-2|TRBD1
TGTGCCAGCAGTTTAGGGACAGGGGAGGGCTACACCTTC
CASSLGTGEGYTF
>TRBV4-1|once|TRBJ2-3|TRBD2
TGCGCCAGCAGTCATGATACCGGGACTAGCCCCACAGATACGCAGTATTTT
CASSHDTGTSPTDTQYF
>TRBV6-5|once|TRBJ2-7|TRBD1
TGTGCCAGCAGTTACTCTTTGGGACAGGGACTGGTCGAGCAGTACTTC
CASSYSLGQGLVEQYF
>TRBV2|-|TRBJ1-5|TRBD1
TGTGCCAGCAGTGCGAACAGGGGGCTTCAGCCCCAGCATTTT
CASSANRGLQPQHF
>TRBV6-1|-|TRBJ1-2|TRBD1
TGTGCCAGCAGTGTAGTCCTGACAGGGGCCCAGGATGGCTACACCTTC
CASSVVLTGAQDGYTF
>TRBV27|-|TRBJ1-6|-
TGTGCCAGCAGTTTTTCGGGTTCACCCCTCCACTTT
CASSFSGSPLHF
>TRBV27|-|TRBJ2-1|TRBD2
TGTGCCAGCAGTTTAATCCGACTAGCGGGAGGGCCATCCGAGCAGTTCTTC
CASSLIRLAGGPSEQFF
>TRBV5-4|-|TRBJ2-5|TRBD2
TGTGCCAGCAGCCCGTGGACTAGCGGGAGTGGGGAGACCCAGTACTTC
CASSPWTSGSGETQYF
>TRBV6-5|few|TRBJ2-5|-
TGTGCCAGCAGTCCACATCCCGCAGGGGCAGAGACCCAGTACTTC
CASSPHPAGAETQYF
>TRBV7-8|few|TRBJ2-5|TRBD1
TGTGCCAGCAGCTTAGCGCTAGGGACAGGGTCGGAAGGGGAGACCCAGTACTTC
CASSLALGTGSEGETQYF
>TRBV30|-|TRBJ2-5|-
TGTGCCTACAACGGACAAACCCAAGAGACCCAGTACTTC
CAYNGQTQETQYF
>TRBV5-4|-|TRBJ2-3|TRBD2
TGTGCCAGCAGCTTGGGACTAGCGGGGGGGCCCCCAGATACGCAGTATTTT
CASSLGLAGGPPDTQYF
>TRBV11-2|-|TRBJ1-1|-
TGTGCCAGCAGCTTAGAGGGACTAAACACTGAAGCTTTCTTT
CASSLEGLNTEAFF
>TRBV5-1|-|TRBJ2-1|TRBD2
TGCGCCAGCAGCTTGGCGACTAGCGGGCCCTACAATGAGCAGTTCTTC
CASSLATSGPYNEQFF
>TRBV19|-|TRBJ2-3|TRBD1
TGTGCCAGTAGTTTGCGACAGGGCGGGTCAGATACGCAGTATTTT
CASSLRQGGSDTQYF
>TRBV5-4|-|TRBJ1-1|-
TGTGCCAGCAGCTTGGCCTACCAGGGGACTGAAGCTTTCTTT
CASSLAYQGTEAFF
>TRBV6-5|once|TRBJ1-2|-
TGTGCCAGCAGTTACTCGGCAGGGTCGGGCTATGGCTACACCTTC
CASSYSAGSGYGYTF
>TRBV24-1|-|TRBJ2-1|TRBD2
TGTGCCACCAGTGTTAGGACAGGCGGACTAGCGGGAAGCCATGAGCAGTTCTTC
CATSVRTGGLAGSHEQFF
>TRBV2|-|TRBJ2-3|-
TGTGCCAGCAGTGATCCGGGTCGGGGCACAGATACGCAGTATTTT
CASSDPGRGTDTQYF
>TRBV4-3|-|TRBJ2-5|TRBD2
TGCGCCAGCAGCCAAGTGAGGCTAGCGGGAGGCCAGGGGGGAGAGACCCAGTACTTC
CASSQVRLAGGQGGETQYF
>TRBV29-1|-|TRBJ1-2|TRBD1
TGCAGCGTTGCCCCCCTGCGGACAGGTATCACCTTC
CSVAPLRTGITF
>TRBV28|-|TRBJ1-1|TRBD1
TGTGCCAGCACCGACAGGGGCAAGAACACTGAAGCTTTCTTT
CASTDRGKNTEAFF
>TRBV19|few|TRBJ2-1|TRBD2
TGTGCCAGTACTCCCAACGCGGGGGGCACCCAATACAATGAGCAGTTCTTC
CASTPNAGGTQYNEQFF
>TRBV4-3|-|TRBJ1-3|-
TGCGCCAGCAGCCAAGATTTTACGGCTGGAAACACCATATATTTT
CASSQDFTAGNTIYF
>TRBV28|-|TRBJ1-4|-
TGTGCCACCTGGAAAGGGGCGCAGGAAAAACTGTTTTTT
CATWKGAQEKLFF
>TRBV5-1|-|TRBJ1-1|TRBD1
TGCGCCAGCAGCAGTCAGGGGGTGGCCTCTGAAGCTTTCTTT
CASSSQGVASEAFF
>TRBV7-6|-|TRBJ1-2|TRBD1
TGTGCCAGCAGCCCAACAGGGGGCGACTATGGCTACACCTTC
CASSPTGGDYGYTF
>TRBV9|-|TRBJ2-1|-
TGTGCCAGCAGCCCCGCGGGATCTAGCTACAATGAGCAGTTCTTC
CASSPAGSSYNEQFF
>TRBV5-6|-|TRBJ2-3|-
TGTGCCAGCACCCCCCGTCAGGGGCCCACAGATACGCAGTATTTT
CASTPRQGPTDTQYF
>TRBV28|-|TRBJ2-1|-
TGTGCCAGCAGTTTCCTTGACAGGACTGATGAGCAGTTCTTC
CASSFLDRTDEQFF
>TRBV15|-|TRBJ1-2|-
TGTGCCACCAGCAGAGATGTGGGCAGGGGTGGTGGCTACACCTTC
CATSRDVGRGGGYTF
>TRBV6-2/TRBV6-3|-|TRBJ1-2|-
TGTGCCAGCAGCCCTCTCGATAGGGGTGGCTATGGCTACACCTTC
CASSPLDRGGYGYTF
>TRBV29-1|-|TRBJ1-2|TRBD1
TGCAGCGTGCTGACAGGGCCGGTCTATGGCTACACCTTC
CSVLTGPVYGYTF
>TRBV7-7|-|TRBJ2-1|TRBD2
TGTGCTAGCAGCTTAGGCGGGGGTTACAATGAGCAGTTCTTC
CASSLGGGYNEQFF
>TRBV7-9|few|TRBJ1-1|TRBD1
TGTGCCAGCAGCCCAGACAGGGGGGGCCCCCTGAACACTGAAGCTTTCTTT
CASSPDRGGPLNTEAFF
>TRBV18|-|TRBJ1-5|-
TGTGCCAGCTCAGAGCAGGATAGCAATCAGCCCCAGCATTTT
CASSEQDSNQPQHF
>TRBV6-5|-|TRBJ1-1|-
TGTGCCAGCAGTTACTCCTCAGGCCTACTGAACACTGAAGCTTTCTTT
CASSYSSGLLNTEAFF
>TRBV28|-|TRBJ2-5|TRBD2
TGTGCCAGCAGCCAACGGACTAGCGGGGTTCGAGAGACCCAGTACTTC
CASSQRTSGVRETQYF
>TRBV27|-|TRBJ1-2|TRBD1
TGTGCCAGCAGTCCCCTAACGGACAGGGGGCAGGGCTACACCTTC
CASSPLTDRGQGYTF